This entry lists 30 T cell receptor beta chains sequenced from one sample in a study of T cells after yellow fever vaccination. Each CDR3 protein gets one entry after TCRdb re-called the 5' RACE reads with MiXCR. The sample carries hundreds of thousands of distinct CDR3 sequences, roughly an eighth recorded once. The specimen comprised PBMCs, sampled on the day of the yellow fever booster vaccination. The receptor set was obtained from a man younger than 45 who received the YFV17D yellow fever vaccine.

This rearrangement joins TRBV5-1 to TRBJ1-2; tentatively, D is TRBD1 (5 bases). With 0 bases removed from V and 5 bases from J, the gap between germline ends came to 17 bases. The CDR3 spans 16 residues. CDR1 and CDR2 (germline): SGHRS, YFSETQ. This CDR3 is CASSLGTSRGIYGYTF. In DNA, the CDR3 is TGCGCCAGCAGCTTGGGGACGTCACGGGGGATATATGGCTACACCTTC.

The chain uses TRBV27 and TRBJ2-7, with D possibly matching TRBD2 (6 bases). The germline V gene encodes CDR1 MNHEY and CDR2 SMNVEV (reference sequence). CDR3 length equals 14 residues. V shed 2 bases and J shed 3 bases, with 11 bases lying between them. The CDR3 loop is CASSLRGLIYEQYF. In DNA, the CDR3 is TGTGCCAGCAGTTTAAGGGGACTGATCTACGAGCAGTACTTC.

The rearrangement joins TRBV27 to TRBJ2-7; the match to TRBD2 covers 7 bases. The CDR3 totals 14 residues. Looked up from germline, CDR1 is MNHEY and CDR2 is SMNVEV (reference sequence). Trimming took 6 bases from V and 3 from J; bases not matched to a gene: 8. The chain's CDR3 is CASSGGLGSYEQYF. In nucleotides, the CDR3 is TGTGCCAGCAGCGGAGGACTAGGTAGCTACGAGCAGTACTTC.

This clonotype was recorded a few times. The genes are TRBV20-1 and TRBJ2-7; D possibly corresponds to TRBD1 (5 bases). From germline, CDR1 is DFQATT and CDR2 SNEGSKA (reference sequence). The CDR3 has 12 residues. The CDR3 DNA is TGCAGCGCAGGACAAGGAGTGAGCGAGCAGTACTTC. It translates to CSAGQGVSEQYF.

This clonotype showed up just a few times. The chain uses TRBV6-1 and TRBJ1-2; possible D gene TRBD1, 5 bases. V gave up 5 bases and J gave up 8 bases, with 18 bases separating them. The CDR3 is 14 amino acids. Germline CDR1 and CDR2: MNHNS and SASEGT. Here the CDR3 reads CASSTPSRVKGYTF. CDR3 DNA sequence: TGTGCCAGCAGTACCCCCTCCAGGGTCAAGGGCTACACCTTC.

The V gene is TRBV10-3, the J gene TRBJ1-2; unclear D gene. The length of the CDR3 is 13 residues. Trimming took 1 base from V and 7 from J, leaving 10 bases between them. Germline lookup yields CDR1 ENHRY and CDR2 SYGVKD. The CDR3 bases are TGTGCCATCAGTGAGTACGAGGGCAGTGGCTACACCTTC. Translated: CAISEYEGSGYTF.

This clonotype was observed a few times. The rearrangement joins TRBV7-8 to TRBJ2-2, with a tentative D call TRBD1 (7 bases). The CDR3 extends over 17 amino acids. Germline V lookup: CDR1 SGHVS, CDR2 FQNEAQ. V was shortened by 1 base and J by 5 bases, with 17 bases between the two germline ends. The chain's CDR3 is CASSLVIQGGRTGELFF. CDR3 in DNA: TGTGCCAGCAGCTTAGTTATCCAGGGGGGAAGAACCGGGGAGCTGTTTTTT.

V and J are TRBV29-1 and TRBJ2-3; D uncertain. CDR1 and CDR2 (germline): SQVTM, ANQGSEA. The V gene lost 4 bases and the J gene lost 2 bases, with 10 bases spanning the gap. The length of the CDR3 is 13 residues. The CDR3 sequence: CSVGGRTTDTQYF. DNA for the CDR3: TGCAGCGTTGGGGGTAGGACCACAGATACGCAGTATTTT.

The V call is TRBV5-5, the J call TRBJ2-3; D not resolved. The CDR3 covers 14 residues. Trimming shortened V by 1 base and J by 1 base, and 7 bases separated the two germline ends. The germline V gene has CDR1 SGHKS and CDR2 YYEKEE (reference sequence). The DNA for the CDR3 is TGTGCCAGCAGCTTGCAGCCGGGCACAGATACGCAGTATTTT. Its translation is CASSLQPGTDTQYF.

V is TRBV29-1 and J is TRBJ2-7; D call uncertain. Deletions cut 4 bases from V and 7 bases from J, with 14 bases between. Germline lookup yields CDR1 SQVTM and CDR2 ANQGSEA. The CDR3 contains 12 residues. CDR3: CSVVAPAGEQYF. The CDR3 nucleotides are TGCAGCGTTGTCGCGCCAGCCGGGGAGCAGTACTTC.

The rearrangement uses TRBV7-8 and TRBJ2-3; possibly TRBD1 for D (5 bases). Germline V gene sequence: CDR1 SGHVS, CDR2 FQNEAQ. With 4 bases removed from V and 7 bases from J, the gap between germline ends came to 15 bases. There are 14 residues in the CDR3. The CDR3 nucleotides read TGTGCCAGCAGCTCCGACAGCCTTGTAAATACGCAGTATTTT. Encoded protein: CASSSDSLVNTQYF.

J is TRBJ2-4 and V is TRBV18; a weak D match, TRBD1 (5 bases). The CDR3 runs 14 residues. The germline V gene encodes CDR1 KGHSH and CDR2 LQKENI. V lost 0 bases to trimming and J lost 4 bases, with 7 bases between them. CDR3: CASSPPGDKNIQYF. CDR3 nucleotide sequence: TGTGCCAGCTCACCACCAGGGGATAAAAACATTCAGTACTTC. The full variable domain, rest sourced from reference TRBV18 and TRBJ2-4, is NAGVMQNPRHLVRRRGQEARLRCSPMKGHSHVYWYRQLPEEGLKFMVYLQKENIIDESGMPKERFSAEFPKEGPSILRIQQVVRGDSAAYFCASSPPGDKNIQYFGAGTRLSVL.

The chain employs TRBV12-3 or TRBV12-4 and TRBJ2-5, with a tentative D call TRBD2 (6 bases). CDR3 length: 13 amino acids. Trimming cost V 8 bases and J 4 bases, with 14 bases left between them. CDR3 DNA: TGTGCCAGCCACCGGAGGGGCGGAGAGACCCAGTACTTC. It codes for CASHRRGGETQYF.

In its sample, this clonotype was seen a few times. The chain has TRBV29-1 and TRBJ2-3, with D perhaps TRBD2 (5 bases). Per the germline V gene, CDR1 is SQVTM and CDR2 is ANQGSEA. The V end was cut by 1 base, the J end by 2 bases, with 13 bases between. The CDR3 spans 15 residues. The DNA of the CDR3 is TGCAGCGTTGAAGGGGGAGACCCCTACACAGATACGCAGTATTTT. Amino acids: CSVEGGDPYTDTQYF.

This clonotype appeared once. The chain is built from TRBV20-1 and TRBJ2-5; TRBD1 matches at 10 bases. The CDR3 extends over 13 amino acids. Germline V lookup: CDR1 DFQATT, CDR2 SNEGSKA (reference sequence). The junction had 5 bases not matched to a gene; V was cut back by 5 bases and J by 5 bases. The CDR3 DNA follows: TGCAGTGCTCAGACAGGGGGCCAGGAGACCCAGTACTTC. It specifies CSAQTGGQETQYF.

The table lists this clonotype with a few counts. The chain carries TRBV28 and TRBJ2-2; no clear D. The germline V gene encodes CDR1 MDHEN and CDR2 SYDVKM. The germline V and J ends were trimmed by 8 bases and 3 bases, with 10 bases remaining between them. The CDR3 loop spans 13 amino acids. CDR3 sequence reads: CASGHTYTGELFF. The DNA for the CDR3 is TGTGCCAGCGGGCATACCTACACCGGGGAGCTGTTTTTT.

The V gene is TRBV25-1, the J gene TRBJ2-6; unclear D gene. With 2 bases removed from V and 2 bases from J, the gap between germline ends came to 4 bases. Germline V CDR1 and CDR2: MGHDK, SYGVNS. There are 14 residues in the CDR3. Here the CDR3 reads CASSELAGANVLTF. CDR3 in DNA: TGTGCCAGCAGTGAACTGGCTGGGGCCAACGTCCTGACTTTC. The whole variable domain, remainder taken from reference TRBV25-1 and TRBJ2-6, is EADIYQTPRYLVIGTGKKITLECSQTMGHDKMYWYQQDPGMELHLIHYSYGVNSTEKGDLSSESTVSRIRTEHFPLTLESARPSHTSQYLCASSELAGANVLTFGAGSRLTVL.

The chain couples TRBV5-1 to TRBJ2-1; D unclear. This CDR3 comprises 13 residues. The germline V and J ends were trimmed by 5 bases and 7 bases, with 13 bases remaining between them. Germline-derived CDR1 and CDR2 are SGHRS and YFSETQ. The CDR3 DNA reads as TGCGCCAGCAGAAAAAAATCGGAGAATGAGCAGTTCTTC. Encoded protein: CASRKKSENEQFF.

This chain uses TRBV12-3 or TRBV12-4 with TRBJ2-6; unclear D gene. This CDR3 is built from 14 residues. V dropped 3 bases and J dropped 3 bases, with 6 bases sitting between them. CDR3: CASSFIGGANVLTF. The CDR3 bases are TGTGCCAGCAGTTTTATTGGTGGGGCCAACGTCCTGACTTTC.

The chain carries TRBV18 and TRBJ1-4; D call uncertain. The V end was cut by 0 bases, the J end by 8 bases, with 13 bases between. The CDR3 is 15 amino acids. Germline V gives CDR1 KGHSH, CDR2 LQKENI. The CDR3: CASSPPAGSYEKLFF. DNA of the CDR3: TGTGCCAGCTCACCACCCGCCGGGAGTTACGAAAAACTGTTTTTT.

This clonotype was observed a handful of times. The chain combines TRBV7-2 with TRBJ2-5; D may be TRBD1 (6 bases). CDR1 and CDR2 from the germline V gene are SGHTA and FQGNSA. This CDR3 comprises 13 residues. Trimming removed 6 bases from V and 5 bases from J, with 13 bases in between. CDR3 in amino acids: CASSTAGAETQYF. CDR3 nucleotides: TGTGCCAGCAGTACAGCAGGGGCCGAGACCCAGTACTTC.

This clonotype was seen a handful of times. The chain combines TRBV29-1 with TRBJ2-7, with D perhaps assigned TRBD1 or TRBD2 (5 bases each). Germline lookup yields CDR1 SQVTM and CDR2 ANQGSEA. This CDR3 has 13 amino acids. V lost 1 base, J lost 7 bases, and 14 bases lay in between. The CDR3 here is CSVEGGIPGEQYF. DNA of the CDR3: TGCAGCGTTGAAGGGGGGATACCGGGGGAGCAGTACTTC.

This clonotype appeared a few times. The J gene is TRBJ1-1, the V gene TRBV28; D not resolved. The CDR3 extends over 15 amino acids. CDR1 and CDR2 (germline): MDHEN, SYDVKM. The V and J ends lost 5 bases and 6 bases respectively, with 19 bases between them. CDR3 in DNA: TGTGCCAGCAGTACCCAGGAGGGCCTGATGGCTGAAGCTTTCTTT. Translated: CASSTQEGLMAEAFF.

This clonotype has just a few counts. This rearrangement joins TRBV7-9 to TRBJ2-5; the match to TRBD1 covers 9 bases. Germline V gives CDR1 SEHNR, CDR2 FQNEAQ (reference sequence). This CDR3 contains 15 residues. V gave up 6 bases and J gave up 1 base; unmatched junction bases: 6. CDR3 nucleotides: TGTGCCAGCAGACAGGACAGGGGCGCCCAAGAGACCCAGTACTTC. Amino acid sequence: CASRQDRGAQETQYF.

This sequence joins TRBV5-5 and TRBJ1-5; possible D gene TRBD1, 6 bases. Deletions cut 3 bases from V and 6 bases from J, with 16 bases between. Germline V lookup: CDR1 SGHKS, CDR2 YYEKEE (reference sequence). The CDR3 contains 15 residues. This CDR3 is CASSWVGGAGQPQHF. CDR3 bases: TGTGCCAGCAGCTGGGTCGGGGGCGCGGGTCAGCCCCAGCATTTT. Using reference TRBV5-5 and TRBJ1-5 for the parts outside the CDR3, the full variable domain is DAGVTQSPTHLIKTRGQQVTLRCSPISGHKSVSWYQQVLGQGPQFIFQYYEKEERGRGNFPDRFSARQFPNYSSELNVNALLLGDSALYLCASSWVGGAGQPQHFGDGTRLSIL.

The chain uses TRBV20-1 and TRBJ2-7, with D perhaps matching TRBD1 or TRBD2 (5 bases each). There are 13 residues in the CDR3. The V end lost 3 bases, the J end lost 5 bases, and 14 bases lay between the germline ends. Germline-derived CDR1 and CDR2 are DFQATT and SNEGSKA (reference sequence). In DNA form, the CDR3 reads TGCAGTGCTAGCGGGGCCCTGGGGGACGAGCAGTACTTC. This encodes CSASGALGDEQYF.

The chain has TRBV29-1 and TRBJ1-1, with D perhaps matching TRBD1 (5 bases). This CDR3 has 13 amino acids. The V gene's germline CDR1 is SQVTM and CDR2 ANQGSEA. V dropped 2 bases and J dropped 4 bases, with 11 bases sitting between them. The CDR3 region is CSVERSGGTEAFF. The CDR3, as DNA: TGCAGCGTTGAACGATCCGGGGGCACTGAAGCTTTCTTT.

Worth noting for this clonotype: A much bigger clone sits one base away, suggesting this may be a read error. The chain employs TRBV29-1 and TRBJ2-1; 8 nucleotides line up with TRBD2. Trimming cost V 7 bases and J 9 bases; bases outside gene matches: 11. CDR1 and CDR2 from the germline V gene are SQVTM and ANQGSEA. This CDR3 is 13 amino acids long. CDR3 in DNA: TGCAGCGGAAAGAGCGGGAGAGTGGCTGAGCAGTTCTTC. Translated, it gives CSGKSGRVAEQFF.

The chain employs TRBV4-3 and TRBJ1-1, with a tentative D call TRBD1 (5 bases). The V and J ends lost 0 bases and 2 bases respectively, with 13 bases between them. This CDR3 is built from 16 residues. Germline CDR1 reads LGHNA; CDR2 reads YSLEER. The chain's CDR3 is CASSQDPRGGNTEAFF. The CDR3 nucleotides read TGCGCCAGCAGCCAAGATCCCCGGGGCGGCAACACTGAAGCTTTCTTT.

The chain employs TRBV2 and TRBJ2-4; tentatively, D is TRBD1 (6 bases). Germline V gene lookup returns CDR1 SNHLY and CDR2 FYNNEI. This CDR3 has 14 residues. V lost 5 bases and J lost 4, with 12 bases in between. The CDR3, as DNA: TGTGCCAGCAGTTATCAGGGGCTGAAAAACATTCAGTACTTC. Translating gives CASSYQGLKNIQYF.